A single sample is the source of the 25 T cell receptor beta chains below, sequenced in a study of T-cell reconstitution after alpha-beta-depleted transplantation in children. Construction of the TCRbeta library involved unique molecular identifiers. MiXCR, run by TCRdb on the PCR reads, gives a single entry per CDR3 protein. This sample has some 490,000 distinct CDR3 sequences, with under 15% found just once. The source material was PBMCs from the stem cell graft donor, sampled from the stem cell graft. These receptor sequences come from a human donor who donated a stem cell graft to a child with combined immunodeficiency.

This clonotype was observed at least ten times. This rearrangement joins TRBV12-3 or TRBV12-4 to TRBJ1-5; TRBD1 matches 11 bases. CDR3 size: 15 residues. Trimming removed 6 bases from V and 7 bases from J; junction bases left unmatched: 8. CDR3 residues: CASSPDRGRGQPQHF. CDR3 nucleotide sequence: TGTGCCAGCAGCCCGGACAGGGGGCGAGGACAGCCCCAGCATTTT.

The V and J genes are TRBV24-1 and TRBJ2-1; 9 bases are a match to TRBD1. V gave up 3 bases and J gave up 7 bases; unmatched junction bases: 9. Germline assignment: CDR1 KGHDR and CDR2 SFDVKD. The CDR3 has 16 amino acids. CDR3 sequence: CATSDAGTGFGNEQFF. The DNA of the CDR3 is TGTGCCACCAGTGATGCCGGGACAGGGTTTGGGAATGAGCAGTTCTTC.

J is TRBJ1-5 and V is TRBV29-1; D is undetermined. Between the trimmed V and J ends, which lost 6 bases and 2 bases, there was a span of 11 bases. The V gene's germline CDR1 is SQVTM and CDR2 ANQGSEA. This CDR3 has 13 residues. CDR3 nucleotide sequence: TGCAGCGTGGGAGGGATGGGCAATCAGCCCCAGCATTTT. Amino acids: CSVGGMGNQPQHF.

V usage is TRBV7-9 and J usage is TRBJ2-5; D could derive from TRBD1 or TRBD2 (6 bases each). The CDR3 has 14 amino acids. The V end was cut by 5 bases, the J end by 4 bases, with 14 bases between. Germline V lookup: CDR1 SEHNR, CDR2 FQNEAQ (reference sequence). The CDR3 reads CASSLGGLSETQYF. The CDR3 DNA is TGTGCCAGCAGCCTCGGGGGCTTGTCAGAGACCCAGTACTTC.

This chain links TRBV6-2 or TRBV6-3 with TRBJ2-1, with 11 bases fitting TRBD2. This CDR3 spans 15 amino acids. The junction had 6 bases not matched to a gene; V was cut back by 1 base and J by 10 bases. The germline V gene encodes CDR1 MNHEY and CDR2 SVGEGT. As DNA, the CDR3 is TGTGCCAGCAGTTACTTAGCGGGAGGGCCGGGGGAGCAGTTCTTC. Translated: CASSYLAGGPGEQFF.

The DNA of the CDR3 is TGTGCCAGCAGCCCTGGGGGGCAGGGAGGGTACGAGCAGTACTTC. It codes for CASSPGGQGGYEQYF. The chain employs TRBV9 and TRBJ2-7, with a weak D call TRBD2 (7 bases). Germline V gene lookup returns CDR1 SGDLS and CDR2 YYNGEE. The V end was cut by 4 bases, the J end by 4 bases, with 18 bases between. The CDR3 contains 15 residues.

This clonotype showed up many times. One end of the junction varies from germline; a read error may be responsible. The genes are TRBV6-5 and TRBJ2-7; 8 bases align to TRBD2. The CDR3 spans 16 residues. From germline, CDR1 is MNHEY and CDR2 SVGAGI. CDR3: CASSYQSGLVSHEQYF. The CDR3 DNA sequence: TGTGCCAGCAGTTACCAATCGGGACTAGTCTCCCACGAGCAGTACTTC.

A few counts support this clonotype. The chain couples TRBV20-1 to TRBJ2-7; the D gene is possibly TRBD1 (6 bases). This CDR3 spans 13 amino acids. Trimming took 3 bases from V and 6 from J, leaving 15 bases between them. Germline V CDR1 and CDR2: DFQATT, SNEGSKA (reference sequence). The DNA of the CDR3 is TGCAGTGCTAGCAGGGGCAGGGTAGGCGAGCAGTACTTC. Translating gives CSASRGRVGEQYF.

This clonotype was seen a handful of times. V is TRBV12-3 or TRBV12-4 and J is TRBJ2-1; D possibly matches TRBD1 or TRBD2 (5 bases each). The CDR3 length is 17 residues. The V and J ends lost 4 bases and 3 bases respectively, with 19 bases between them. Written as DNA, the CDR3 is TGTGCCAGCAGTTCGGAAGGGACCACCGATTTCTACAATGAGCAGTTCTTC. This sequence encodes CASSSEGTTDFYNEQFF.

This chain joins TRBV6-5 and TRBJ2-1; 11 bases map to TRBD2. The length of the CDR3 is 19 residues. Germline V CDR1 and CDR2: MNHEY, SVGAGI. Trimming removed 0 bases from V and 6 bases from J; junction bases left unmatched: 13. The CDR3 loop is CASSYSRYKLAGEGNEQFF. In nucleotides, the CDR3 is TGTGCCAGCAGTTACTCCCGTTACAAACTAGCGGGAGAGGGCAATGAGCAGTTCTTC.

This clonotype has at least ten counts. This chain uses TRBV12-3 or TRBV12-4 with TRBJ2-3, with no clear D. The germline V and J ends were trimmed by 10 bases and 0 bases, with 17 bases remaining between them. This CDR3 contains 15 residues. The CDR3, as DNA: TGTGCCATAACCTGCTTGAACCAAAGCACAGATACGCAGTATTTT. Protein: CAITCLNQSTDTQYF.

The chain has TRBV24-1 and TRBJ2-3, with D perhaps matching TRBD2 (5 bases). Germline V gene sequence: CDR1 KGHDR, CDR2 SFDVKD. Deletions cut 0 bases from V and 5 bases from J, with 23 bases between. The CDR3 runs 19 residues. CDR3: CATSDLAPGLLARGDTQYF. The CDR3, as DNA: TGTGCCACCAGTGATTTGGCCCCAGGACTTCTGGCCCGTGGAGATACGCAGTATTTT.

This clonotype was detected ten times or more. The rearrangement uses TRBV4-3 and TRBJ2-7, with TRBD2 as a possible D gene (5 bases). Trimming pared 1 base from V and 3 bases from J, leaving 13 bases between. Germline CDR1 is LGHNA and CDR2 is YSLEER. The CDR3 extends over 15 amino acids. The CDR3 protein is CASSQVPGSGYEQYF. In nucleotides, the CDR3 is TGCGCCAGCAGCCAAGTACCGGGGTCGGGCTACGAGCAGTACTTC.

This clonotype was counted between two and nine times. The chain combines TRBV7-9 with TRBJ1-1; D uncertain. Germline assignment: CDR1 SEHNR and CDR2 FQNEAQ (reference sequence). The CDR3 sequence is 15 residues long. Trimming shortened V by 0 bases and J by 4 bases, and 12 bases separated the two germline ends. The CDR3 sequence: CASSLAAPERTEAFF. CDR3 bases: TGTGCCAGCAGCTTAGCTGCCCCGGAGCGCACTGAAGCTTTCTTT.

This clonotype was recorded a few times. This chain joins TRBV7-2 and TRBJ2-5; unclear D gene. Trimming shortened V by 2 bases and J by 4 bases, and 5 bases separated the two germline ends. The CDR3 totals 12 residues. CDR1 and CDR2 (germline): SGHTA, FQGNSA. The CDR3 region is CASSLPTETQYF. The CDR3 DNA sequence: TGTGCCAGCAGCTTACCCACAGAGACCCAGTACTTC.

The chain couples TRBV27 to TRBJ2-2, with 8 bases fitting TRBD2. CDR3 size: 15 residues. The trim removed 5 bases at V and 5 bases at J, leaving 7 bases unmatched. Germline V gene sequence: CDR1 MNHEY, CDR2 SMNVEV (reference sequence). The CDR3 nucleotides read TGTGCCAGCAGTACCCGGGTAGCGGGAACCGGGGAGCTGTTTTTT. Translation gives CASSTRVAGTGELFF.

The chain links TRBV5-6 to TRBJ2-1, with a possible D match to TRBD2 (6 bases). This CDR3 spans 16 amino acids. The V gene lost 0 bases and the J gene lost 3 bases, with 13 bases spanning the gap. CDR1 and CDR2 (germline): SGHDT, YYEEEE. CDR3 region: CASSLAVGRLYNEQFF. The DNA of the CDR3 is TGTGCCAGCAGCTTGGCCGTAGGGAGGCTCTACAATGAGCAGTTCTTC.

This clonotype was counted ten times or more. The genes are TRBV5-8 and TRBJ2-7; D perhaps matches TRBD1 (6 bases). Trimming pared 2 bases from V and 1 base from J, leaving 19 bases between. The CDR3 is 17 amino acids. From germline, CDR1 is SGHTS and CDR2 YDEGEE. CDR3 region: CASSFHAGDIFSYEQYF. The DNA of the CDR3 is TGTGCCAGCAGCTTTCATGCAGGGGACATCTTTTCCTACGAGCAGTACTTC.

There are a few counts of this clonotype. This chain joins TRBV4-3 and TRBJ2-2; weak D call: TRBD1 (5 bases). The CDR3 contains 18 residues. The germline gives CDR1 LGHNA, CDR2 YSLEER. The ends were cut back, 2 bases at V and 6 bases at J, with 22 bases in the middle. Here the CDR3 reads CASSQTQGVLLSAGELFF. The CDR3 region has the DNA TGCGCCAGCAGCCAAACGCAGGGTGTTCTGCTTTCCGCCGGGGAGCTGTTTTTT.

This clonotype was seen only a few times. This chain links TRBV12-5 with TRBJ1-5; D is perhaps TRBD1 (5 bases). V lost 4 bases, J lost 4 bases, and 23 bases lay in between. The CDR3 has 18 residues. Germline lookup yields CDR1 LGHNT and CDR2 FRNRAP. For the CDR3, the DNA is TGTGCTAGTGGTTGGGGTGAGACCTCCCGGGACCCAAATCAGCCCCAGCATTTT. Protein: CASGWGETSRDPNQPQHF.

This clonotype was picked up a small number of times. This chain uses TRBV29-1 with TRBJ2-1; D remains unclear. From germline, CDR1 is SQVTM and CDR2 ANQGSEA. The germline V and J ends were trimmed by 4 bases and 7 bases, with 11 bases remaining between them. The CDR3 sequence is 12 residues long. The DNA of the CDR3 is TGCAGCGTTGGGATCGTCGGGAATGAGCAGTTCTTC. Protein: CSVGIVGNEQFF.

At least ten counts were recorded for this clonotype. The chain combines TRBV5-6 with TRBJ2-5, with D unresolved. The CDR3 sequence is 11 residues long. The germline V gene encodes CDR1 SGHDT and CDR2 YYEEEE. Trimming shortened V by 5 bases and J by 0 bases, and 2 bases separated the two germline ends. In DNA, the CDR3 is TGTGCCAGCAGTAACCAAGAGACCCAGTACTTC. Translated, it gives CASSNQETQYF.

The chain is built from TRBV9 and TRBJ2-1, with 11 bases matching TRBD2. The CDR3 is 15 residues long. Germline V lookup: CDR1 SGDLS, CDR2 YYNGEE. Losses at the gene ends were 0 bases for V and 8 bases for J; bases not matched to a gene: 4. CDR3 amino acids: CASSVGTSGGDEQFF. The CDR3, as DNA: TGTGCCAGCAGCGTAGGAACTAGCGGGGGAGATGAGCAGTTCTTC.

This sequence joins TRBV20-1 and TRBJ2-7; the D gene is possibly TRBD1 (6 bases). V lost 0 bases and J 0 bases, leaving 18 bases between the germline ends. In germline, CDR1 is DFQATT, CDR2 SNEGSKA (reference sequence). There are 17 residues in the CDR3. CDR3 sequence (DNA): TGCAGTGCTAGAGATACGGTTTGGATAGGGGGCTCCTACGAGCAGTACTTC. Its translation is CSARDTVWIGGSYEQYF.

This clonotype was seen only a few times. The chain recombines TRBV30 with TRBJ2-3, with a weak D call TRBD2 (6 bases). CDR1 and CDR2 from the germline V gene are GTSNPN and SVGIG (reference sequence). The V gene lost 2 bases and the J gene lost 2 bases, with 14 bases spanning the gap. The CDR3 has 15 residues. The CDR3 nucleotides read TGTGCCTGGAGTCGTAGGGGAGGAGACACAGATACGCAGTATTTT. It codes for CAWSRRGGDTDTQYF.